This T cell receptor beta chain is from a study of cytomegalovirus exposure and HLA in healthy donors. Trimming removed 2 bases at V and 4 bases at J, with 11 bases between. This CDR3 is 14 amino acids long. The germline gives CDR1 SEHNR, CDR2 FQNEAQ (reference sequence). Study findings and constraints: The authors listed 150 or so TCR beta chains as cytomegalovirus-associated. While the bulk of TCR sequences proved rare, some public TCRs turned up in many donors. The presence/absence work took it that sequencing depth was about the same across donors. After further analysis at a later stage, 16,951 TCR beta sequences were associated with HLA alleles at 0.05 false discovery rate.

The sample holds one count of this clone. Antigen specificity is unknown. The PCR had 60 Vbeta and 13 Jbeta primers. TCRdb keeps only in-frame clones here, not all; method: immunoSEQ multiplex PCR. This table holds about 130,000 clones, 70% to 75% found once. V is TRBV7-9 and J is TRBJ1-1; D perhaps matches TRBD1 (5 bases). Material for sequencing was PBMCs. The TCR originated in a male donor in good health and CMV-seronegative. CDR3 DNA sequence: TGTGCCAGCAGCTTAAATTCCGGGGGCACTGAAGCTTTCTTT. Amino acids: CASSLNSGGTEAFF. The variable domain in full, completed from reference TRBV7-9 and TRBJ1-1, reads DTGVSQNPRHKITKRGQNVTFRCDPISEHNRLYWYRQTLGQGPEFLTYFQNEAQLEKSRLLSDRFSAERPKGSFSTLEIQRTEQGDSAMYLCASSLNSGGTEAFFGQGTRLTVV.